The 9 T cell receptor beta chains below come from one sample, sequenced in a study of beta chain features in type 1 diabetes. Study observations and caveats: Moderate but significant shortening of TCRB CDR3s was recorded in all four CD4+ subsets from Type 1 diabetes patients.

Their antigens are not known. Expressed TCRB transcripts got sequenced, as all isolated RNA was reverse transcribed. Generated by immunoSEQ multiplex PCR, the TCRdb table keeps only in-frame clones and is missing some. The data contain over 150,000 clones, 9% to 12% of them singletons. Sequenced material: central memory CD4+ T cells from blood. These receptors were taken from a man younger than 45 with type 1 diabetes.

This clone showed up just a few times. V usage is TRBV6-5 and J usage is TRBJ1-5; TRBD1 matches 7 bases. V was pared by 10 bases and J by 2 bases, with 5 bases of the junction left unmatched. This CDR3 spans 13 amino acids. Germline V gene data show CDR1 as MNHEY and CDR2 as SVGAGI. This chain's CDR3 is CAIGTGGNQPQHF. Here the CDR3 DNA reads TGTGCCATTGGAACAGGGGGCAATCAGCCCCAGCATTTT.

The rearrangement joins TRBV27 to TRBJ1-5; D gene unclear. CDR1 and CDR2 (germline): MNHEY, SMNVEV (reference sequence). The CDR3 runs to 13 residues. V lost 5 bases to trimming and J lost 9 bases, with 14 bases between them. The CDR3 reads CASSPRGSWPQHF. CDR3 bases: TGTGCCAGCAGTCCGCGAGGGTCTTGGCCCCAGCATTTT.

The chain carries TRBV30 and TRBJ2-7; tentatively, D is TRBD2 (5 bases). Germline CDR1 is GTSNPN and CDR2 is SVGIG (reference sequence). The CDR3 has 12 amino acids. The V end lost 5 bases, the J end lost 6 bases, and 14 bases lay between the germline ends. The chain's CDR3 is CAWLRTPFEQYF. Written as DNA, the CDR3 is TGTGCCTGGTTGCGGACTCCTTTCGAGCAGTACTTC.

This clone was seen a handful of times. The chain employs TRBV28 and TRBJ1-2; tentatively, D is TRBD1 (5 bases). V lost 9 bases, J lost 5 bases, and 10 bases lay in between. The CDR3 runs 11 residues. The germline V gene encodes CDR1 MDHEN and CDR2 SYDVKM. In DNA, the CDR3 is TGTGCCAGTGCAGGGAAATATGGCTACACCTTC. Residues: CASAGKYGYTF.

CDR3 nucleotides: TGTGCCAGCCTAGGAACGGATACGCAGTATTTT. This translates into CASLGTDTQYF. This chain connects TRBV6-5 to TRBJ2-3; D uncertain. Germline loops: CDR1 MNHEY, CDR2 SVGAGI. V lost 8 bases to trimming and J lost 6 bases, with 9 bases between them. CDR3 length: 11 amino acids.

The chain joins TRBV7-2 to TRBJ2-3; TRBD2 might be the D (5 bases). In germline, CDR1 is SGHTA, CDR2 FQGNSA. V was shortened by 5 bases and J by 9 bases, with 15 bases between the two germline ends. The CDR3 runs to 13 residues. The CDR3 DNA follows: TGTGCCAGCAGCCCACCCTCGGACTGGACGCAGTATTTT. Protein: CASSPPSDWTQYF.

In its sample, this clone was seen a few times. The rearrangement uses TRBV15 and TRBJ2-7, with D perhaps matching TRBD1 (6 bases). The CDR3 extends over 14 amino acids. Germline CDR1 and CDR2: LNHNV and YYDKDF (reference sequence). With 6 bases removed from V and 1 base from J, the gap between germline ends came to 13 bases. For the CDR3, the DNA is TGTGCCACCAGAGAGGGACATTCGTCCTACGAGCAGTACTTC. This sequence encodes CATREGHSSYEQYF.

V is TRBV7-8 and J is TRBJ2-6; D is ambiguous. The V end was cut by 4 bases, the J end by 2 bases, with 12 bases between. The CDR3 runs to 16 residues. Germline CDR1 and CDR2: SGHVS and FQNEAQ. CDR3 sequence (DNA): TGTGCCAGCAGCTCCCCTGGCTCGACTGGGGCCAACGTCCTGACTTTC. Its translation is CASSSPGSTGANVLTF.

This clone was detected only a few times. The chain is built from TRBV5-1 and TRBJ1-3; D might be TRBD1 (5 bases). The V end lost 0 bases, the J end lost 3 bases, and 13 bases lay between the germline ends. Per the germline V gene, CDR1 is SGHRS and CDR2 is YFSETQ. The CDR3 extends over 16 amino acids. The CDR3 coding sequence is TGCGCCAGCAGCTTGGCCGGGACTGTCCGTGGAAACACCATATATTTT. It translates to CASSLAGTVRGNTIYF. The full variable domain, its missing parts supplied by reference TRBV5-1 and TRBJ1-3, is KAGVTQTPRYLIKTRGQQVTLSCSPISGHRSVSWYQQTPGQGLQFLFEYFSETQRNKGNFPGRFSGRQFSNSRSEMNVSTLELGDSALYLCASSLAGTVRGNTIYFGEGSWLTVV.